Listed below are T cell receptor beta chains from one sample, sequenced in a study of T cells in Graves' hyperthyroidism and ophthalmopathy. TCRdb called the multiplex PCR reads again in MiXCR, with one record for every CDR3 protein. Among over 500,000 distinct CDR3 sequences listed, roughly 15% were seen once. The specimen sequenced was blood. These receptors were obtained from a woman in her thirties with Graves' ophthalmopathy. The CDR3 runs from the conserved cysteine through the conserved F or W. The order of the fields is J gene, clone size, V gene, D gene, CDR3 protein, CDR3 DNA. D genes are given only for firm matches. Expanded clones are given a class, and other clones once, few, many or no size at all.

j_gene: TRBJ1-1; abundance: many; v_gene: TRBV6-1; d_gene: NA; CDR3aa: CASIPGRGGSNTEAFF; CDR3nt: TGTGCCAGCATCCCTGGCAGGGGCGGGTCGAACACTGAAGCTTTCTTT
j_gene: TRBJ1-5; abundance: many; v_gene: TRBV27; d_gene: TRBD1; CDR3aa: CASSLRQGKDQPQHF; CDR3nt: TGTGCCAGCAGCCTAAGACAGGGTAAGGATCAGCCCCAGCATTTT
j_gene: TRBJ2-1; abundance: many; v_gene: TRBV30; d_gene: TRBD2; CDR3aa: CAWQTGTSVYNEQFF; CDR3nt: TGTGCCTGGCAAACCGGGACTAGCGTTTACAATGAGCAGTTCTTC
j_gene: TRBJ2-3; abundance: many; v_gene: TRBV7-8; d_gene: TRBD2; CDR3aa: CASSPSGRGTDTQYF; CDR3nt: TGTGCCAGCAGTCCTAGCGGGAGGGGAACAGATACGCAGTATTTT
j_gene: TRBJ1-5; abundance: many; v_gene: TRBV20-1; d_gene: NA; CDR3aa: CSARQGGLVSPVQPQHF; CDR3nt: TGCAGTGCTAGACAGGGAGGCTTGGTAAGTCCAGTCCAGCCCCAGCATTTT
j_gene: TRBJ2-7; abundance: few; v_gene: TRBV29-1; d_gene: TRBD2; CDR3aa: CSVRLAGGRAYEQYF; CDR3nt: TGCAGCGTTCGACTAGCGGGAGGGCGGGCCTACGAGCAGTACTTC
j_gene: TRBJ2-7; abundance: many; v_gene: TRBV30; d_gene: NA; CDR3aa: CAWKSPGLIYEQYF; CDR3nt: TGTGCCTGGAAGTCCCCGGGGCTGATCTACGAGCAGTACTTC
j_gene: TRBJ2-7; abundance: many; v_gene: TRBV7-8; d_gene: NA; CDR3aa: CASSLSGPSSYEQYF; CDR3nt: TGTGCCAGCAGCTTAAGCGGACCGAGCTCCTACGAGCAGTACTTC
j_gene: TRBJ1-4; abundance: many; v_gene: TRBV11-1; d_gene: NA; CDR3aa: CASSDRQDNEKLFF; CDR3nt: TGTGCCAGCAGCGACCGACAGGATAATGAAAAACTGTTTTTT
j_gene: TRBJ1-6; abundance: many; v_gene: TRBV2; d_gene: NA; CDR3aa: CASRVEPSGNSPLHF; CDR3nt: TGTGCCAGCAGGGTAGAACCCTCGGGAAATTCACCCCTCCACTTT
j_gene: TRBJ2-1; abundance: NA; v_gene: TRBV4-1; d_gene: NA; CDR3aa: CASSQERGGLEQFF; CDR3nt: TGCGCCAGCAGCCAAGAAAGGGGAGGACTTGAGCAGTTCTTC
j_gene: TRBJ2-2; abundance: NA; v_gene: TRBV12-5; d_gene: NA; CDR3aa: CASGLVRGRENTGELFF; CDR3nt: TGTGCTAGTGGTTTGGTACGGGGCAGGGAGAACACCGGGGAGCTGTTTTTT
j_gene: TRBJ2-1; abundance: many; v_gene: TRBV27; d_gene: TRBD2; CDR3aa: CASSWKRGSSYNEQFF; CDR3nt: TGTGCCAGCAGTTGGAAGCGGGGTAGCTCCTACAATGAGCAGTTCTTC
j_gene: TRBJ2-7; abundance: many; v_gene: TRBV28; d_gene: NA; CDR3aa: CASSGPGLKGEQYF; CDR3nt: TGTGCCAGCAGTGGACCGGGACTCAAGGGCGAGCAGTACTTC
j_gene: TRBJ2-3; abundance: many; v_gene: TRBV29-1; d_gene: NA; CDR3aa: CSVETATDTQYF; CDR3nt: TGCAGCGTTGAGACAGCTACAGATACGCAGTATTTT
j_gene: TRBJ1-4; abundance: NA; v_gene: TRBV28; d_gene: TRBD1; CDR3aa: CASSSDRGSGEKLFF; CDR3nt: TGTGCCAGCAGCTCGGACAGGGGTTCGGGTGAAAAACTGTTTTTT
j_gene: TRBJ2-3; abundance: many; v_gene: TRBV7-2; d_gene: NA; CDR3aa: CASSPLGSVTDTQYF; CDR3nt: TGTGCCAGCAGCCCCCTGGGTAGCGTCACAGATACGCAGTATTTT
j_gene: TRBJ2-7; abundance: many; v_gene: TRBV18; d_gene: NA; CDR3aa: CASSHPPPREQYF; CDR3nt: TGTGCCAGCTCACACCCCCCCCCTCGCGAGCAGTACTTC
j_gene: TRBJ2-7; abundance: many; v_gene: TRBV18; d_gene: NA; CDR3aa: CASSPGHEQYF; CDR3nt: TGTGCCAGCTCACCAGGTCACGAGCAGTACTTC
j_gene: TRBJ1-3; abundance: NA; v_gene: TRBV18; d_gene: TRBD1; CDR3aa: CASSSRTGSGNTIYF; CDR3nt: TGTGCCAGCTCATCTAGGACAGGGTCTGGAAACACCATATATTTT
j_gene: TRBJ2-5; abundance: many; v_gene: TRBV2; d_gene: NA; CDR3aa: CASSEVQAGRETQYF; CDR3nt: TGTGCCAGCAGTGAGGTACAGGCCGGGCGAGAGACCCAGTACTTC
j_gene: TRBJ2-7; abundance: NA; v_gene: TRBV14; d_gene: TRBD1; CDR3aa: CASSQPGQGKYEQYF; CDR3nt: TGTGCCAGCAGCCAGCCGGGACAGGGAAAGTACGAGCAGTACTTC